The TCR beta chain described here comes from a study of T cells in pancreatic ductal adenocarcinoma. The selected patients with pancreatic ductal adenocarcinoma had surgery but no neoadjuvant therapy. This CDR3 is built from 16 residues. V lost 0 bases, J lost 2 bases, and 14 bases lay in between. The V gene's germline CDR1 is MNHEY and CDR2 SVGAGI. Produced via immunoSEQ multiplex PCR; TCRdb's table is partial and in-frame only. The data hold approximately 97,000 clones, with nearly 95% observed a single time. Specimen: PBMCs. The sequence was obtained from a human donor with pancreatic ductal adenocarcinoma. The chain joins TRBV6-5 to TRBJ2-7; D perhaps matches TRBD1 (5 bases). For the CDR3, the DNA is TGTGCCAGCAGTTACTCCCCCAGGGTCCCCCCCTACGAGCAGTACTTC. Its protein product is CASSYSPRVPPYEQYF.